One T cell receptor (beta chain) is described in this entry. The source of the sample is a study of shared clonotypes between healthy human individuals. A CD45RA+ naive subset and a CD45RA-negative memory subset were split from CD4+ cells. Profiling relied on immunoSEQ multiplex PCR, and the TCRdb table lists in-frame clones only, not all of them. The repertoire holds 2,100,000 or so clones, 90% to 97% seen once, with 0.1% to 0.15% in the top ten. This CDR3 contains 11 residues. The V gene's germline CDR1 is SGHNT and CDR2 YYREEE (reference sequence). V lost 7 bases to trimming and J lost 9 bases, with 11 bases between them.

V is TRBV5-4 and J is TRBJ2-1; D call uncertain. Sequences were obtained from naive CD4+ T cells sorted from blood. As for subset: CD45RA+ positively selected. The sequence was obtained from a man aged 18 to 30 in good health. CDR3 sequence reads: CASHDNLEQFF. CDR3 bases: TGTGCCAGCCACGACAACCTTGAGCAGTTCTTC.